This T cell receptor beta chain stems from a study of identical twins' blood T cells (dated by TCRdb to 2013 to 2014). Regarding the study in general: Roughly 49 million Illumina reads were obtained across some twelve libraries, comprising six alpha-chain and six beta-chain libraries. Using next-generation sequencing, the study compared the TCR alpha and beta chain repertoires of three pairs of monozygous twins to assess how genetics influences repertoire formation. General study outcomes and caveats: The study stated that the proposed role of the TCRalpha J segment in MHC recognition during thymic selection needs to be validated by independent studies. Among the most abundant TCRbeta clonotypes, each donor shared more CDR3 sequences with her twin than with unrelated donors. Because the twins were reared together, environmental influences could not be ruled out as the explanation for twin similarity. The count of CDR3 clonotypes shared by two donors depended mainly on the product of the two donors' cloneset sizes, and twins did not clearly depart from this trend. V gene usage was reported to be markedly more similar within twin pairs than between unrelated donors, even among non-selected out-of-frame TCRbeta clonotypes.

Library generation was performed with 5' RACE. Sequenced using an Illumina Genome Analyzer IIx. The RNA-based TCR cDNA libraries were made using a previously described protocol that was modified in several ways. To prevent cross-contamination, barcodes specific to each sample were added to both ends of every TCR cDNA library during cDNA synthesis and amplification. The study's processing was this. Between about 85,000 and nearly 550,000 clonotypes were identified per individual, with about 2 to 3.6 million CDR3-containing reads per library. After reads with improper barcode index combinations were thrown out, a cloneset for each library was built using the MiTCR software. While assembling CDR3 clonotypes, MiTCR corrected PCR and sequencing errors and either filtered or rescued low-quality reads. Artificial out-of-frame clonotypes were mapped to in-frame sequences, with one indel allowed in the CDR3, and then removed. Similarity of V and J gene usage between donors was measured as Jensen-Shannon divergence divided by mean entropy. TCRdb's own reprocessing of the public reads used fastp at Q25 and MiXCR and kept productive beta chains. Under each unique CDR3 protein, matching rows form one entry showing the most common genes and DNA. In this record, the V and J calls reflect TCRdb's handling and not the investigators' own analysis. The sample table holds roughly 340,000 distinct CDR3 sequences, of which around 30% were seen once. The top ten clonotypes cover 6.1% of the sample.

The donors were six healthy women who made up three monozygous twin pairs. All three twin pairs had been reared together, and it was thought likely that the same infectious agents and vaccines had been met by these twin pairs. TCR cDNA libraries were prepared from RNA that had been isolated from peripheral blood mononuclear cells. Clipping removes 4 bases from V and 7 bases from J, with 9 as the unmatched junction base count. From a lookup of the germline V gene (reference sequence), CDR1 and CDR2 are MNHEY and SMNVEV. Spanning cysteine to phenylalanine, the CDR3 consists of 15 amino acids. Here the CDR3 DNA is all that survives: 45 bases in frame from base 1. Comment on this clonotype: The specificity of this receptor is unknown. The sample holds no much larger clone one base away, and base qualities are not on file.

This sequence was found in a woman aged 18-49 years in good health. The rearranged chain carries TRBV27 and TRBJ2-1, with 8 bases aligning to TRBD1. The sequenced sample consisted of PBMCs. The CDR3 region: CASSSMDRAGNEQFF. The DNA reads TGTGCCAGCAGTTCGATGGACAGGGCCGGGAATGAGCAGTTCTTC.